What follows is one TCR beta chain and its context. Its antigen is still unknown. This record belongs to a study of T cells in Graves' hyperthyroidism and ophthalmopathy. V lost 4 bases, J lost 8 bases, and 7 bases stayed unmatched. Germline V gene data show CDR1 as MGHDK and CDR2 as SYGVNS. The CDR3 loop spans 13 amino acids. Study results and limitations: Most clonotypes expanded in the thyroid (above 0.001) were also present in blood.

The source material, RNA transcripts, was used to amplify TCR beta CDR3 regions. Carried out on the TCR CDR3, a first-round RT-PCR used the HTBI primer set. TCRdb used MiXCR to reprocess the multiplex PCR reads, holding one entry per CDR3 protein. The sample includes approximately 610,000 distinct CDR3 sequences, roughly 14% of them seen just once. PBMCs were derived from around 10 ml fresh peripheral blood. The specimen sequenced was blood. The J gene is TRBJ1-2, the V gene TRBV25-1, with 7 bases lining up with TRBD1. The receptor comes from a woman in her thirties or forties with Graves' ophthalmopathy. The CDR3 protein is CASSVTGEEGYTF. The CDR3 nucleotides read TGTGCCAGCAGTGTCACAGGGGAAGAGGGCTACACCTTC.